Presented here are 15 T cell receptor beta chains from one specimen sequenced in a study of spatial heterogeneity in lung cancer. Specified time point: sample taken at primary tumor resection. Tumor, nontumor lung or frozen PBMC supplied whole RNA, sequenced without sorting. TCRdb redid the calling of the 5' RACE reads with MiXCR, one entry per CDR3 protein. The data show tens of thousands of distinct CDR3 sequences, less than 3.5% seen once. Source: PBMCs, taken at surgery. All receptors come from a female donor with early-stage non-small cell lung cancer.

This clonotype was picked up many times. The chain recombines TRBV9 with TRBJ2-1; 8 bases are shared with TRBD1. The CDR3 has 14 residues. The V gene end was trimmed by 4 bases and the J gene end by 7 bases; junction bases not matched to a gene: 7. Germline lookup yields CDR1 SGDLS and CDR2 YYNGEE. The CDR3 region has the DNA TGTGCCAGCAGCCCCCCCACAGGGGGTAATGAGCAGTTCTTC. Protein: CASSPPTGGNEQFF.

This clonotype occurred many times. The CDR3 protein is CASSVVFTGELFF. In nucleotides, the CDR3 is TGTGCCAGCAGCGTAGTGTTTACCGGGGAGCTGTTTTTT. V gene TRBV9 combines with J gene TRBJ2-2, with D uncertain. CDR3 length: 13 amino acids. V shed 0 bases and J shed 5 bases, with 5 bases lying between them. CDR1 is SGDLS and CDR2 is YYNGEE in the germline V gene.

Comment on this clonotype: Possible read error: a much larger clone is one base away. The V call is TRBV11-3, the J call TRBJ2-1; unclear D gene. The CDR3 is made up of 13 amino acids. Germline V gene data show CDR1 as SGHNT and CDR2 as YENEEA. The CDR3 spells CASSVEPGDEQFF. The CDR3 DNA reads TGTGCCAGCAGCGTAGAACCTGGGGATGAGCAGTTCTTC.

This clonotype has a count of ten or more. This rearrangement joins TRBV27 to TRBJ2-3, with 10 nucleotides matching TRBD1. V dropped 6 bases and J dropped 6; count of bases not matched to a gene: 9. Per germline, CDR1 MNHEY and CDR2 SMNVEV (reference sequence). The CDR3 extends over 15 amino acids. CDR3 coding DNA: TGTGCCAGCAGCGGAGCGGGGACAGGGGAGGATACGCAGTATTTT. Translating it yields CASSGAGTGEDTQYF.

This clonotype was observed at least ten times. The CDR3 DNA follows: TGTGCCAGCAGCTTAGATTACTCTGCTAGCGGGAGGGCCAATGAGCAGTTCTTC. It codes for CASSLDYSASGRANEQFF. This chain uses TRBV11-2 with TRBJ2-1, with 12 nucleotides matching TRBD2. This CDR3 comprises 18 residues. The germline gives CDR1 SGHAT, CDR2 FQNNGV. Losses at the gene ends were 0 bases for V and 6 bases for J; bases not matched to a gene: 9.

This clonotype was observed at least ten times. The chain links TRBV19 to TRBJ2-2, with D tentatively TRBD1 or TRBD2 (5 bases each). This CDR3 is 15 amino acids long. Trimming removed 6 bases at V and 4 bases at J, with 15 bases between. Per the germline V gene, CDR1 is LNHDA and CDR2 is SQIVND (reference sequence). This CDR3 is CASSSPGRLTGELFF. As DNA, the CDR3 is TGTGCCAGTAGCTCGCCGGGACGACTCACCGGGGAGCTGTTTTTT.

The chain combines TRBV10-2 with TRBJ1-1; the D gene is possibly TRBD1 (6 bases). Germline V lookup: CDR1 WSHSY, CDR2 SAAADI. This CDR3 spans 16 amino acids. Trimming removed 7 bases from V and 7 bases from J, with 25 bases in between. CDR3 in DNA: TGCGCCAGCAAAAGCACTAGGGACATGCTCAGGGGTGAAGCTTTCTTT. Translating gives CASKSTRDMLRGEAFF.

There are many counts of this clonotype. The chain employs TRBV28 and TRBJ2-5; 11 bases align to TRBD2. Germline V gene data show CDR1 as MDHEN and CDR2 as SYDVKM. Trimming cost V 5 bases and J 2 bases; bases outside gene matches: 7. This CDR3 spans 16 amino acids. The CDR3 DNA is TGTGCCAGCAGTCCCCGACTAGCGGGACAGCAAGAGACCCAGTACTTC. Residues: CASSPRLAGQQETQYF.

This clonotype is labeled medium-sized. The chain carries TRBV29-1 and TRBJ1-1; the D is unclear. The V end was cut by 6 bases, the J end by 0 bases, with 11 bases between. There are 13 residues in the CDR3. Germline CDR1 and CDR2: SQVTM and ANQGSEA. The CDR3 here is CSVYSAMNTEAFF. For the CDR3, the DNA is TGCAGCGTCTACAGCGCTATGAACACTGAAGCTTTCTTT. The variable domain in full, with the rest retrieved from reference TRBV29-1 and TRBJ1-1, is SAVISQKPSRDICQRGTSLTIQCQVDSQVTMMFWYRQQPGQSLTLIATANQGSEATYESGFVIDKFPISRPNLTFSTLTVSNMSPEDSSIYLCSVYSAMNTEAFFGQGTRLTVV.

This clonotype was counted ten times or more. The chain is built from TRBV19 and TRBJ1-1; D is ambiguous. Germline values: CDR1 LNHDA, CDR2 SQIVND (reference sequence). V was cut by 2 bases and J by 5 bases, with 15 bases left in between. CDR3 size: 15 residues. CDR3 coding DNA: TGTGCCAGTAGTATAACTCCCGGAGCCCGAACTGAAGCTTTCTTT. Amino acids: CASSITPGARTEAFF.

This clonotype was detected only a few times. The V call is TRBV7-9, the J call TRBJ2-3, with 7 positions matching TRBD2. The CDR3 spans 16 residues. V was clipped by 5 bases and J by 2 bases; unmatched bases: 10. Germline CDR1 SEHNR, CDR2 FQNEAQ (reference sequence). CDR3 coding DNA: TGTGCCAGCAGCACCACATCCGCGGGAGACACAGATACGCAGTATTTT. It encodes CASSTTSAGDTDTQYF.

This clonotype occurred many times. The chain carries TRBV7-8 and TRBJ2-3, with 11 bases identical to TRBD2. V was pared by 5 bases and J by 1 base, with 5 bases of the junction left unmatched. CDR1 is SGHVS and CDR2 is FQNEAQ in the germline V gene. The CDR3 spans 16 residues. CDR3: CASSETSGVRTDTQYF. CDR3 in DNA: TGTGCCAGCAGCGAGACTAGCGGGGTACGCACAGATACGCAGTATTTT. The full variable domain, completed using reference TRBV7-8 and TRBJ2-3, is GAGVSQSPRYKVAKRGQDVALRCDPISGHVSLFWYQQALGQGPEFLTYFQNEAQLDKSGLPSDRFFAERPEGSVSTLKIQRTQQEDSAVYLCASSETSGVRTDTQYFGPGTRLTVL.

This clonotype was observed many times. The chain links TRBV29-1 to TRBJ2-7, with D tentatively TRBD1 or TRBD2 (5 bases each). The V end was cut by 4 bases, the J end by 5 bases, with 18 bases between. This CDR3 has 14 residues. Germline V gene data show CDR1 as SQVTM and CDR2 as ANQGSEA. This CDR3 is CSVGVRGTENEQYF. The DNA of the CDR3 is TGCAGCGTTGGAGTTCGGGGCACCGAGAACGAGCAGTACTTC.

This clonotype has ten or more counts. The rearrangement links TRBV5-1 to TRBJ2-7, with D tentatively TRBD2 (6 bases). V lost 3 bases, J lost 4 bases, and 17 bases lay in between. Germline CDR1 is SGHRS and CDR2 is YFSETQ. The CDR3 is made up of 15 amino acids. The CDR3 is CASSYLPGSGYEQYF. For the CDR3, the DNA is TGCGCCAGCAGCTACTTACCCGGGAGTGGGTACGAGCAGTACTTC.

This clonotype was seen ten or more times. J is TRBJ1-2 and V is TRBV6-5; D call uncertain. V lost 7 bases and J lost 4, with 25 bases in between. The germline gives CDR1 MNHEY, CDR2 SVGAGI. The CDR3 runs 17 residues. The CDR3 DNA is TGTGCCAGCAAGGGTCCAGGTCCCCACCGTCGGATCTATGGCTACACCTTC. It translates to CASKGPGPHRRIYGYTF.